This T cell receptor beta chain is from a study of T cell repertoires in cytomegalovirus infection. One entry per CDR3 protein results from TCRdb running MiXCR on the reads. This table has around 170,000 distinct CDR3 sequences, under 20% appearing once. This clonotype was seen once. Compared with germline, one end of the junction differs, possibly owing to a read error. CDR1 and CDR2 from the germline V gene are MNHEY and SMNVEV (reference sequence). This CDR3 is built from 16 residues. The rearrangement joins TRBV27 to TRBJ1-2; D is undetermined. The TCR comes from a human donor in good health (CMV status not recorded). Some clones in this sample may be carry-over from other donors' samples. Material for sequencing was CD8+ T cells from PBMCs. Written as DNA, the CDR3 is TGTGCCAGCCGTTTCTCCTCCCCCCGGACTTTGTATGGCTACACCTTC. Translating it yields CASRFSSPRTLYGYTF.